This T cell receptor (beta chain) comes out of a study of beta chain features in type 1 diabetes. Overall study: There were about 110,000,000 sorted cells examined across all samples.

V lost 8 bases and J lost 2, with 9 bases in between. The germline V gene has CDR1 SGHTA and CDR2 FQGNSA. The CDR3 extends over 12 amino acids. For this clone: Its specificity is unknown.

Of the isolated RNA, all was reverse transcribed, and so the sequenced material was expressed TCRB transcripts. Clones were sequenced by immunoSEQ multiplex PCR, and TCRdb holds only the in-frame ones, with some missing. The sample lists about 700,000 clones, under 15% occurring once. Study outcomes and limitations: Individuals with type 1 diabetes displayed fewer insertions and more deletions at VDJ junctions. All four CD4+ subsets from Type 1 diabetes patients carried moderately but significantly shorter TCRB CDR3s.

This chain links TRBV7-2 with TRBJ1-2; tentative D call: TRBD1 (5 bases). The clonotype was recovered from a man between 18 and 35 years old with type 1 diabetes. The sequenced sample was naive CD4+ T cells from blood. The CDR3: CASGTSNYGYTF. CDR3 nucleotide sequence: TGTGCCAGCGGGACGAGCAACTATGGCTACACCTTC.